The rows below give T cell receptor beta chains drawn from one sample of a study of blood T cells in healthy people across ages. TCRdb analysed the 5' RACE reads with MiXCR anew, one entry per CDR3 protein. The top ten hold roughly 12% of the sample, which has hundreds of thousands of distinct CDR3 sequences, approximately 49% seen once. The sequencing sample was made of blood. The receptor set was obtained from a man younger than 40 in good health. The CDR3 runs from the conserved cysteine through the conserved F or W.

v_call,j_call,cdr3_aa
TRBV29-1,TRBJ1-2,CSVEMIGQGDYGYTF
TRBV12-3/TRBV12-4,TRBJ2-3,CASSVRQGSDTQYF
TRBV7-9,TRBJ1-1,CASNLAGQRNTEAFF
TRBV4-1,TRBJ2-1,CASSQYGTHNEQFF
TRBV18,TRBJ2-1,CASSTISLYNEQFF
TRBV6-5,TRBJ2-7,CASSYDATYEQYF
TRBV12-3/TRBV12-4,NA,CASLGQGSYNEQYF
TRBV6-5,TRBJ2-1,CASSPSGGAWDEQFF
TRBV27,TRBJ2-1,CASSRLAPSEQFF
TRBV10-3,TRBJ2-3,CAISDRGGNTDMQYF
TRBV7-8,TRBJ1-5,CASSLSRTGDSNQPQHF
TRBV4-2,TRBJ2-3,CASSQKPGTSTDTQYF
TRBV14,TRBJ2-3,CASSQDEHPEYTDTQYF
TRBV9,TRBJ1-3,CASSAGQSSGNTIYF
TRBV7-2,NA,CASSLATPRFYEQYF
TRBV14,TRBJ2-1,CASSQSAGTGNIGEQFF
TRBV28,TRBJ2-7,CASSLAVPYEQYF
TRBV20-1,TRBJ2-5,CSASSGGDYNEQYF
TRBV7-9,TRBJ1-4,CASRQTNEKLFF
TRBV10-3,TRBJ1-1,CAIGTGNTEAFF
TRBV12-3/TRBV12-4,TRBJ1-4,CASSSAGAPNEKLFF
TRBV6-5,TRBJ2-6,CASSYRQGASGANVLTF
TRBV11-3,TRBJ2-7,CASSLEGTRVPYEQYF
TRBV20-1,TRBJ2-1,CSARDQRGANEQFF
TRBV5-6,TRBJ2-1,CASSFGTSDWDEQFF
TRBV7-7,TRBJ2-4,CASSSDVGDQYF
TRBV6-5,TRBJ2-7,CASRTDVTYEQYF
TRBV6-1,TRBJ2-6,CASSERGGSSGANVLTF